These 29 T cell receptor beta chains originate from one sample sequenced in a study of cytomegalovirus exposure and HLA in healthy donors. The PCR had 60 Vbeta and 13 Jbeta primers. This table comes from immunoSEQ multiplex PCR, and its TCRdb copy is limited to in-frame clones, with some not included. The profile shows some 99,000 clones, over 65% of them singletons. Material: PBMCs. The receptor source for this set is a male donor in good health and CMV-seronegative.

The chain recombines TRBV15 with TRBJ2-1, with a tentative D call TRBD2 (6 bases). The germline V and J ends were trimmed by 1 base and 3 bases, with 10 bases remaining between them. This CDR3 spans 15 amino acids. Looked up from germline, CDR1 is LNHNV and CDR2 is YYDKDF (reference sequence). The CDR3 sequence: CATSRGLGDYNEQFF. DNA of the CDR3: TGTGCCACCAGCAGAGGACTAGGGGACTACAATGAGCAGTTCTTC.

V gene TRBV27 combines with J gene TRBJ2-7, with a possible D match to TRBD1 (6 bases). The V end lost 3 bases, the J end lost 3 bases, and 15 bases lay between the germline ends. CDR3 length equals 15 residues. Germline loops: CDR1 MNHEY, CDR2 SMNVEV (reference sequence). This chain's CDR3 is CASSFSTYRDYEQYF. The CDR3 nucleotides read TGTGCCAGCAGTTTTTCCACATACAGGGACTACGAGCAGTACTTC.

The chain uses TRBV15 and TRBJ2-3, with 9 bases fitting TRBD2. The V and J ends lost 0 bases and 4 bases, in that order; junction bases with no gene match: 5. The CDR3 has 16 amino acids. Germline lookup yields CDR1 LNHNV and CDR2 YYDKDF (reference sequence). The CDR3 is CATSRDLAGGSDTQYF. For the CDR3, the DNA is TGTGCCACCAGCAGAGATCTTGCGGGGGGGTCAGATACGCAGTATTTT. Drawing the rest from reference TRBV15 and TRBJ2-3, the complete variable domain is DAMVIQNPRYQVTQFGKPVTLSCSQTLNHNVMYWYQQKSSQAPKLLFHYYDKDFNNEADTPDNFQSRRPNTSFCFLDIRSPGLGDTAMYLCATSRDLAGGSDTQYFGPGTRLTVL.

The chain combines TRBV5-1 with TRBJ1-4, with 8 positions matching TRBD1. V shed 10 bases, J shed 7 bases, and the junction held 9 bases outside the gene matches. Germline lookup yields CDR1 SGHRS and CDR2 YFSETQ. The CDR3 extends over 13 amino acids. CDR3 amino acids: CACQDRVGEKLFF. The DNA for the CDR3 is TGCGCCTGCCAGGACAGGGTGGGTGAAAAACTGTTTTTT.

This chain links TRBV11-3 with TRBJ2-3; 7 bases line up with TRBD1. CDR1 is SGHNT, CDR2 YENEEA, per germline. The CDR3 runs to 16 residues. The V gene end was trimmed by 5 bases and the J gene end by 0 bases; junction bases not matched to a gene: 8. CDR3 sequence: CASSIRTGPSTDTQYF. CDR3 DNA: TGTGCCAGCAGCATCCGGACAGGCCCTAGCACAGATACGCAGTATTTT.

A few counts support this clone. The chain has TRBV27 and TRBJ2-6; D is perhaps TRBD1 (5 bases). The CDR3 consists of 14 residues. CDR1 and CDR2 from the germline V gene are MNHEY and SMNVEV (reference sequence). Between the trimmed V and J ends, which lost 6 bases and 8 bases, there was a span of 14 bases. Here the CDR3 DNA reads TGTGCCAGCAGCCCCACAGGTAGACCCAACGTCCTGACTTTC. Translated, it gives CASSPTGRPNVLTF.

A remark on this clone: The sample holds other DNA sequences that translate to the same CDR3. This chain's CDR3 is CASSLAGYYQETQYF. For the CDR3, the DNA is TGTGCCAGCAGTTTGGCAGGGTACTACCAAGAGACCCAGTACTTC. This chain connects TRBV27 to TRBJ2-5, with a weak D call TRBD1 (5 bases). Trimming cost V 3 bases and J 0 bases, with 11 bases left between them. Looked up from germline, CDR1 is MNHEY and CDR2 is SMNVEV (reference sequence). The CDR3 is made up of 15 amino acids.

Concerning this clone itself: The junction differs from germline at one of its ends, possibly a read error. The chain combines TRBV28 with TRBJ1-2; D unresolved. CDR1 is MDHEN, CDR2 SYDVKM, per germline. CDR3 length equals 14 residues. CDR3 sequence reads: CASSLVPPNYGYAF. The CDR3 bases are TGTGCCAGCAGTTTGGTACCCCCTAACTATGGCTACGCCTTC.

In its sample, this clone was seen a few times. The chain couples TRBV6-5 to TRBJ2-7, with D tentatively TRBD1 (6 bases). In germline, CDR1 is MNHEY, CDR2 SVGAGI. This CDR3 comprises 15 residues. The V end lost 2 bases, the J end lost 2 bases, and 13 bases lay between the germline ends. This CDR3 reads CASSYNRAVTYEQYF. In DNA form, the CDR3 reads TGTGCCAGCAGTTACAACAGGGCCGTAACCTACGAGCAGTACTTC.

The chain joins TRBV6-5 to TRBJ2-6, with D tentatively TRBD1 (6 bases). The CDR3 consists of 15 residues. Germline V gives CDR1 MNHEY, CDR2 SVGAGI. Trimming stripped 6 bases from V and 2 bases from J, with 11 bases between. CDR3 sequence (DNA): TGTGCCAGCAGCACACCAGGGGCTGGGGCCAACGTCCTGACTTTC. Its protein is CASSTPGAGANVLTF.

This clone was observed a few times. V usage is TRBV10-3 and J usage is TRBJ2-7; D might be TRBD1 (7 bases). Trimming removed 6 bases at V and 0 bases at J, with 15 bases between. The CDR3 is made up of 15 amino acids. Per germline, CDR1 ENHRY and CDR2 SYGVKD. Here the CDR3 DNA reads TGTGCCATCAGGGGACAGCTCGGGAGCTCCTACGAGCAGTACTTC. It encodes CAIRGQLGSSYEQYF.

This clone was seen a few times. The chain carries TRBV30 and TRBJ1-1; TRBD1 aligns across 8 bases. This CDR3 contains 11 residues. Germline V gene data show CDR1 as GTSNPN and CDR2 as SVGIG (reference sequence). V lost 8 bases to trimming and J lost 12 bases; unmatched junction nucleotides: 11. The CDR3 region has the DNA TGTGCCGGGGCAAAGGACAGGGAAACTTTCTTT. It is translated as CAGAKDRETFF.

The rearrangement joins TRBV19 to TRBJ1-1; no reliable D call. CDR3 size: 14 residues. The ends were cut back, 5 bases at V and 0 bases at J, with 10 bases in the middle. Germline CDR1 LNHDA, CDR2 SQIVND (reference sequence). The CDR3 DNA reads TGTGCCAGTAGTTTCCTCAACTTGAACACTGAAGCTTTCTTT. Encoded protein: CASSFLNLNTEAFF.

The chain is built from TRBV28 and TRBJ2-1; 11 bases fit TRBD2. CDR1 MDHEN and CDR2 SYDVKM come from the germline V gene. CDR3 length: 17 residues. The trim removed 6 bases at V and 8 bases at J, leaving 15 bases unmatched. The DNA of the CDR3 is TGTGCCAGCAGCTCCCCCGGTACTAGCGGGAGTGTTTATGAGCAGTTCTTC. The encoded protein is CASSSPGTSGSVYEQFF.

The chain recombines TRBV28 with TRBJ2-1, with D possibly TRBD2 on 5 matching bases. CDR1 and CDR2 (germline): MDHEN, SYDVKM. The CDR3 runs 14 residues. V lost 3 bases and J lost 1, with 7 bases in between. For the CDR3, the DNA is TGTGCCAGCAGTTTGAGCGGTTCCTACAATGAGCAGTTCTTC. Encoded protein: CASSLSGSYNEQFF.

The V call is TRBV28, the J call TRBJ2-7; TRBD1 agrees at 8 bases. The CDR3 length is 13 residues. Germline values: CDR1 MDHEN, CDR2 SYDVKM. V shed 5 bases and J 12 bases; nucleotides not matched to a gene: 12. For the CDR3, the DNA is TGTGCCAGCAGTCCCGGACAGGGTAGAATTTGGTACTTC. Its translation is CASSPGQGRIWYF. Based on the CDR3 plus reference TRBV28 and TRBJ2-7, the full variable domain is DVKVTQSSRYLVKRTGEKVFLECVQDMDHENMFWYRQDPGLGLRLIYFSYDVKMKEKGDIPEGYSVSREKKERFSLILESASTNQTSMYLCASSPGQGRIWYFGPGTRLTVT.

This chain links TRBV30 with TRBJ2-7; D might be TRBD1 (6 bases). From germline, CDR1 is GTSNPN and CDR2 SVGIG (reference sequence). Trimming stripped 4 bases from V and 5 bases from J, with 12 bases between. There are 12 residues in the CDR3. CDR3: CAWTRTEHEQYF. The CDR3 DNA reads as TGTGCCTGGACGCGGACAGAACACGAGCAGTACTTC.

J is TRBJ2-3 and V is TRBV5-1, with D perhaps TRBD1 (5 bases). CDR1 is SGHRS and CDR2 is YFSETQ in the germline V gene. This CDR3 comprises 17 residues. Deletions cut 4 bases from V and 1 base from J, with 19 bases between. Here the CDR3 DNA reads TGCGCCAGCAGCCAGGACATGTTTGGTGTTGGCACAGATACGCAGTATTTT. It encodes CASSQDMFGVGTDTQYF.

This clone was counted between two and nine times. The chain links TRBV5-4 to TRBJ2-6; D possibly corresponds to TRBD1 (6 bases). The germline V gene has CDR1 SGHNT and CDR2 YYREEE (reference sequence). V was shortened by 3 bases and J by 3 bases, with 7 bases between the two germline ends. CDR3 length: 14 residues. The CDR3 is CASSSRGGANVLTF. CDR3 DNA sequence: TGTGCCAGCAGCTCCAGGGGTGGGGCCAACGTCCTGACTTTC.

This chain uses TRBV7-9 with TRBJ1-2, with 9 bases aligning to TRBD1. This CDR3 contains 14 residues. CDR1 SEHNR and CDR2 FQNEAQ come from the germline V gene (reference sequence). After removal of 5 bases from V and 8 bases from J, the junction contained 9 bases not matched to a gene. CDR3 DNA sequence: TGTGCCAGCAGCAGCCGGGACAGGGTAAGCGGCTACACCTTC. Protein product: CASSSRDRVSGYTF.

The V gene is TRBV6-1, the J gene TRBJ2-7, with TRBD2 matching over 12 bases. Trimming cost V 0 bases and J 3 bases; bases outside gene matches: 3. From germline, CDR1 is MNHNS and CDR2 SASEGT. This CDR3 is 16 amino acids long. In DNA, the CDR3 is TGTGCCAGCAGTGAAGCCCTAGCGGGAGGGTACTACGAGCAGTACTTC. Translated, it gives CASSEALAGGYYEQYF.

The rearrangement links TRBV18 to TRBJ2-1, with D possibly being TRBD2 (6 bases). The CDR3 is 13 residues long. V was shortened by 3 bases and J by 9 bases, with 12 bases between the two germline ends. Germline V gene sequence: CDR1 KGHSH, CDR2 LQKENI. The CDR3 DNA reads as TGTGCCAGCTCACCCGGGCCGGGGGTTGAGCAGTTCTTC. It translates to CASSPGPGVEQFF. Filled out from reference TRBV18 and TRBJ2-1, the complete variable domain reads NAGVMQNPRHLVRRRGQEARLRCSPMKGHSHVYWYRQLPEEGLKFMVYLQKENIIDESGMPKERFSAEFPKEGPSILRIQQVVRGDSAAYFCASSPGPGVEQFFGPGTRLTVL.

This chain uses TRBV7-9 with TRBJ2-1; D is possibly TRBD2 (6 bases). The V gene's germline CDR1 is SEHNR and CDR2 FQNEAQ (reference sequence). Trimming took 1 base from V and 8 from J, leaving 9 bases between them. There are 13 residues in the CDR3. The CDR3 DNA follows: TGTGCCAGCAGCTTAGTCTGGGGGGATGAGCAGTTCTTC. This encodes CASSLVWGDEQFF.

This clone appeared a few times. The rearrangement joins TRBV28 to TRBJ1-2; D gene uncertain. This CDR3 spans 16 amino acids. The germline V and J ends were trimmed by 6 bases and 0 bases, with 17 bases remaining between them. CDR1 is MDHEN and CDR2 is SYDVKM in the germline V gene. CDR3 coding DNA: TGTGCCAGCAGAGCGGAGGTCGGGAGGGCTAACTATGGCTACACCTTC. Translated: CASRAEVGRANYGYTF.

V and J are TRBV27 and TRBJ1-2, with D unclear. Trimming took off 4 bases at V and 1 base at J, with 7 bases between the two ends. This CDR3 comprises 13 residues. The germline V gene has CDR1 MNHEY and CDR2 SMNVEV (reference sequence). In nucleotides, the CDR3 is TGTGCCAGCAGTTACACTATTAACTATGGCTACACCTTC. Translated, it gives CASSYTINYGYTF.

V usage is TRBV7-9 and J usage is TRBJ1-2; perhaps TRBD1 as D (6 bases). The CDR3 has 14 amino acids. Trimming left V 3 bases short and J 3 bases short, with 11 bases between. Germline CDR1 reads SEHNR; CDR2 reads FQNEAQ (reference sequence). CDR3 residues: CASSLLGADYGYTF. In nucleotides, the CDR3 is TGTGCCAGCAGCTTGCTGGGGGCGGACTATGGCTACACCTTC.

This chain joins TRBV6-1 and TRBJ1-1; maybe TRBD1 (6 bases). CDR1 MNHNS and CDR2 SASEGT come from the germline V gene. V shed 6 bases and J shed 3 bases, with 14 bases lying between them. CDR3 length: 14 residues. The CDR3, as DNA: TGTGCCAGCAGCTACAGGGAGCCGCACACTGAAGCTTTCTTT. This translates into CASSYREPHTEAFF.

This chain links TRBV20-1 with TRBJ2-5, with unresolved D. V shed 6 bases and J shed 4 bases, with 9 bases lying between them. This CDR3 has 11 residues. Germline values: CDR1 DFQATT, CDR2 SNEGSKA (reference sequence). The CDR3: CSAYSTETQYF. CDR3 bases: TGCAGTGCGTATAGTACAGAGACCCAGTACTTC.

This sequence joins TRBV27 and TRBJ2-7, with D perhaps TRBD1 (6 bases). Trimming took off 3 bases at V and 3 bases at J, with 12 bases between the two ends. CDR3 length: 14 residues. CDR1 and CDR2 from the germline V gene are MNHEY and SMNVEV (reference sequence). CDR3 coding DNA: TGTGCCAGCAGTTTGGCGGACAGTTACTACGAGCAGTACTTC. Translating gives CASSLADSYYEQYF.